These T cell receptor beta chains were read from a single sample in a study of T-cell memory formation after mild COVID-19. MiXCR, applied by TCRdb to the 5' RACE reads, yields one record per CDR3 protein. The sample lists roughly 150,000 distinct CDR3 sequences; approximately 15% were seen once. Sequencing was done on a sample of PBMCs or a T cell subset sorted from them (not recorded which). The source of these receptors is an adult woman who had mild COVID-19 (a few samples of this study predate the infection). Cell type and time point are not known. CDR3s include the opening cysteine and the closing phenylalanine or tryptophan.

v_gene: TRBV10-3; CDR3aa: CAIAVNTGSSSRHEQFF
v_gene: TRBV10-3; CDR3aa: CAISRDTASYNEQFF
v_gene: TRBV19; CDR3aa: CASSPRANNQPQHF
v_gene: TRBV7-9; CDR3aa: CASSLWTSGGHSNNEQFF
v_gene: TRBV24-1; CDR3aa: CATSDGSYEQYF
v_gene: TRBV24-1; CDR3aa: CATTQGGQDEQFF
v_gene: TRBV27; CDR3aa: CASGQTSGTGELFF
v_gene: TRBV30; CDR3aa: CAWSAVKFVLVDEQFF
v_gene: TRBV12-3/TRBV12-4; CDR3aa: CASSLPNSRLLNTGELFF
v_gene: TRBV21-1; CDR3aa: CASREGQRRYEQYF
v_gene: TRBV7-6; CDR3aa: CASSPSTGSGETQYF
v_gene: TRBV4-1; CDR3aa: CASSQDPTIGPFALNTGELFF
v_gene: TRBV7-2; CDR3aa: CASSFDSSGEETQYF
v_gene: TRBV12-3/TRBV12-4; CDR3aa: CASSGQGFNEKLFF
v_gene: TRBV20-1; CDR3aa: CSARGQGYNEQFF
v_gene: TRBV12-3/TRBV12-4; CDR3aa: CASSPTGVDEQFF
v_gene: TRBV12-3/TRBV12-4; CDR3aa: CASSLGTSAGELFF
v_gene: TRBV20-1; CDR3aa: CSAEPGILGDTQYF
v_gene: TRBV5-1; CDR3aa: CASSVTGGEQFF
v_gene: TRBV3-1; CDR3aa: CASSQVSGGSYGYTF
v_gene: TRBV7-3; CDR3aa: CASSLNVGTGEETQYF
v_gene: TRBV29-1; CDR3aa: CSVEPAGSYEQYF
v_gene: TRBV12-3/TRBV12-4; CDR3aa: CASSLFGVDTQYF
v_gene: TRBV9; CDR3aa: CASSTSPGGEQFF
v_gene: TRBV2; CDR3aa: CASTSRTYEQYF
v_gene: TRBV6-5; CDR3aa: CASSYSLAGGGEQYF
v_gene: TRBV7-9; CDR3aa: CASSPPWGRGGTRSTDTQYF
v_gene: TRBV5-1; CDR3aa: CASSWTVNTGELFF
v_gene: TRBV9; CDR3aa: CASSNGDPKFNYGYTF
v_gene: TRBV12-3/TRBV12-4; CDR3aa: CASSRVAGYTEAFF
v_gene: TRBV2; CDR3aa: CASYRTGSSYEQYF
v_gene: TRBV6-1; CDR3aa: CASSGPIRVAKNIQYF
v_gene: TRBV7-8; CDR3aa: CASSPGLAGIYEQYF
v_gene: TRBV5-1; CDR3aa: CASSGDPKGLAGTNTGELFF
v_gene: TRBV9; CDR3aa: CASSPAGEPGELFF
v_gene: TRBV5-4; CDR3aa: CAGVSGGDNEQFF
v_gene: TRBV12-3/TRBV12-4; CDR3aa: CASSLPVDEQFF
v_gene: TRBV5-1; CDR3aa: CASSSLTGPYEQYF
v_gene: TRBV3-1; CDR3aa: CASSDSRREQFF